The sequence of this TCR beta chain was determined in a study of T cells in Graves' hyperthyroidism and ophthalmopathy. Study at large: Once the initial diagnosis was made, peripheral blood was obtained before any treatment.

This CDR3 comprises 17 residues. CDR1 is SNHLY and CDR2 is FYNNEI in the germline V gene. Trimming cost V 5 bases and J 0 bases, with 17 bases left between them. Amplification yielded TCR beta CDR3 regions, with RNA transcripts as the source. First-round RT-PCR of the TCR CDR3 relied on the HTBI primer set. TCRdb itself ran the multiplex PCR reads through MiXCR, one entry per CDR3 protein. This sample yields 300,000 to 500,000 distinct CDR3 sequences, of which over 13% are seen a single time; around 28% belongs to the top ten. General study findings and limits: Appearing also in blood were most of the thyroid clonotypes expanded above 0.001.

This clonotype has a handful of counts. The target antigen is unknown. Uncontrolled infection, other autoimmune disease, pregnancy or lactation barred patients from enrollment. Based on clinical symptoms, serum thyroxine and TRAb, thyroid ultrasound and orbital computed tomography, diagnoses were reached. This clonotype originated in a man aged 45-65 years with Graves' ophthalmopathy. V and J are TRBV2 and TRBJ2-1, with TRBD2 as a possible D gene (5 bases). The specimen was blood. CDR3 in DNA: TGTGCCAGCAGTTTACCCGACGGACTGAGCTCCTACAATGAGCAGTTCTTC. The encoded protein is CASSLPDGLSSYNEQFF. Looking up the rest from reference TRBV2 and TRBJ2-1 gives the full variable domain: EPEVTQTPSHQVTQMGQEVILRCVPISNHLYFYWYRQILGQKVEFLVSFYNNEISEKSEIFDDQFSVERPDGSNFTLKIRSTKLEDSAMYFCASSLPDGLSSYNEQFFGPGTRLTVL.